This T cell receptor beta chain was recovered during a study of cytomegalovirus exposure and HLA in healthy donors (dated by TCRdb to the late 2010s). About the study as a whole: According to a later analysis, one platform produced both the 100 to 150 validation repertoires and the roughly 650 repertoires of the first cohort. The study was designed to test whether signatures of past pathogen exposure could be identified by cataloging public T cell receptors. Besides the first cohort of approximately 710 subjects, a separate validation cohort made up of some 110 different subjects was used. High-throughput TCR immunosequencing, statistical association of individual TCRs with disease status, and machine learning were combined to predict cytomegalovirus infection status.

As for this clone: Its antigen is not yet known. Base qualities are missing; no much larger clone stands one base away.

Donors formed part of the validation cohort, which comprised about 130 subjects and was distinct from the first cohort of 670 or so subjects. The library came from the immunoSEQ multiplex PCR assay. Turning to the authors' computational methods: To diagnose cytomegalovirus status from the catalog of TCR beta chain sequences, a statistical classification framework was built. TCRdb re-hosts the immuneACCESS table, in-frame sequences only. Its copies lack some clones; in the studies checked, an unresolved V gene accounts for under half of them, and the cause for the rest is not known. V and J calls and clone size follow that table, whereas D and trimming were derived from the DNA. The sample has a few hundred thousand clones on record, 75% to 90% of them singletons. The biggest ten clones account for 0.83% of the sample. The CDR3 contains 19 residues, cysteine and phenylalanine counted. Here the CDR3 DNA is all that survives: 57 bases in frame from base 1. CDR1 and CDR2 (SGHAT, FQNNGV) derive from the germline V gene. Compared with germline, V lacks 5 bases and J lacks 0 bases; bases without a gene match: 14.

What the research found in general, with its limitations: Of the cluster scores, around 95% were above 0 in a later analysis, which found that TCRs clustered in the first cohort also tended to co-occur in the 130 or so validation repertoires. The study listed 150 to 200 TCR beta chains as associated with cytomegalovirus. A later analysis had no HLA typing for the validation cohort, so co-occurrence there was scored across all 110 or so repertoires. Three of the identified cytomegalovirus-associated TCR beta chains were confirmed in vitro to be specific for cytomegalovirus antigens. It was suggested by the authors that the approach could potentially be generalized to other disease states and immunological phenotypes. Across donors, most TCR sequences were observed very rarely, whereas some public TCRs were present in many individuals. In both the original and validation cohorts, the classifier was reported to diagnose cytomegalovirus status with high specificity and sensitivity.

The specimen sequenced was PBMCs. This clonotype was sampled from a woman aged 18-30 years in good health and CMV-seronegative. Recombination linked TRBV11-2 to TRBJ2-3, and 10 bases in between align with TRBD2. The sequence in DNA is TGTGCCAGCAGCCTAACCCTAGCGGGGGACCTCGCTAGCACAGATACGCAGTATTTT. Its coded protein is CASSLTLAGDLASTDTQYF.